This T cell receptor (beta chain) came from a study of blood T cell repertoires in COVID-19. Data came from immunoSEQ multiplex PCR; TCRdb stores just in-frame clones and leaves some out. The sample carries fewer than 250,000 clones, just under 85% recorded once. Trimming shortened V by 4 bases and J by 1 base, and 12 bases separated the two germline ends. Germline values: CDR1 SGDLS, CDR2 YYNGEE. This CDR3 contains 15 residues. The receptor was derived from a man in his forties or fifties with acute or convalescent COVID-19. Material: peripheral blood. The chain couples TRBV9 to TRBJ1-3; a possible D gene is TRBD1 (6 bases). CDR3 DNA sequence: TGTGCCAGCAGCTATCAGGGGCAGTCTGGAAACACCATATATTTT. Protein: CASSYQGQSGNTIYF.